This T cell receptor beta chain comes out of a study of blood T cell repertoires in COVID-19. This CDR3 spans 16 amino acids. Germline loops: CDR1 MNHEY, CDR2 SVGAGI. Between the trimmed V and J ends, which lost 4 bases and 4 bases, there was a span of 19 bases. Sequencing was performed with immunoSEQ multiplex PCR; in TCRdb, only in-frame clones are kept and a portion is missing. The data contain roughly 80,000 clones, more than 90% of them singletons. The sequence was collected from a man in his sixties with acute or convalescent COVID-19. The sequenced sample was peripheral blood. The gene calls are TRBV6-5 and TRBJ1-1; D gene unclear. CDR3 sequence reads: CASSSPLRGGSTEAFF. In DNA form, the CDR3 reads TGTGCCAGCAGTTCCCCCCTTCGGGGAGGGAGCACTGAAGCTTTCTTT.